This T cell receptor (beta chain) appears in the sequencing data of a study of cytomegalovirus exposure and HLA in healthy donors. At the level of the study: T cells numbering about 200 million yielded 90 million to 140 million unique TCR beta sequences in an earlier analysis. General study points: Previous analysis showed most TCR beta V segments were productive about 87% or about 30% of the time. Cytomegalovirus-associated TCR beta chains were listed, numbering 164.

This PCR relied on a set of 60 Vbeta primers and 13 Jbeta primers. Assay: immunoSEQ multiplex PCR; the TCRdb copy retains only in-frame clones and omits some. Here the sample spans about 150,000 clones, around 9.6% being singletons. For this clone: Its target is unknown.

The donors, nominally healthy at sampling, likely had unrecorded immune exposures. Germline values: CDR1 SGDLS, CDR2 YYNGEE. There are 13 residues in the CDR3. Deletions cut 0 bases from V and 9 bases from J, with 10 bases between. The TCR originated in a male donor in good health and CMV-seronegative. The chain employs TRBV9 and TRBJ2-1, with no clear D. The sample taken for sequencing was PBMCs. For the CDR3, the DNA is TGTGCCAGCAGCGTAGCGTATGCGGCTGAGCAGTTCTTC. Residues: CASSVAYAAEQFF.